The rows below give T cell receptor beta chains drawn from one sample of a study of blood T cells in healthy people across ages. MiXCR was run by TCRdb on the 5' RACE reads, yielding one entry per CDR3 protein. The sample has approximately 1.5 million distinct CDR3 sequences; around 35% are singletons. The specimen sequenced was blood. The source is a woman under 40 in good health. CDR3s include the opening cysteine and the closing phenylalanine or tryptophan. The order of the fields is V gene, J gene, D gene, clone size, CDR3 protein, CDR3 DNA. The D gene is left open where the match is weak. Not all rows give a size; the values are once, few, many and, for expanded clones, a class.

>TRBV11-3|TRBJ2-3|NA|NA
CASSLGFAVRGTDTQYF
TGTGCCAGCAGCTTAGGTTTCGCCGTGCGTGGCACAGATACGCAGTATTTT
>TRBV5-5|TRBJ2-4|NA|few
CASSLGGSGVNIQYF
TGTGCCAGCAGCCTAGGGGGTTCAGGGGTCAACATTCAGTACTTC
>TRBV5-1|TRBJ2-5|NA|NA
CASSLDPSTETQYF
TGCGCCAGCAGCTTGGATCCGTCGACGGAGACCCAGTACTTC
>TRBV2|TRBJ2-7|TRBD2|NA
CASSEPSSGSNDEQYF
TGTGCCAGCAGTGAACCCTCCAGCGGGAGTAACGACGAGCAGTACTTC
>TRBV10-3|TRBJ2-7|TRBD2|few
CAISDLAGRYEQYF
TGTGCCATCAGTGATCTAGCGGGGCGATACGAGCAGTACTTC
>TRBV4-1|TRBJ2-2|TRBD1|few
CASSPARGQAGELFF
TGCGCCAGCAGCCCGGCCAGGGGGCAGGCCGGGGAGCTGTTTTTT
>TRBV7-2|TRBJ2-5|TRBD2|NA
CASSLLYDRSGRALGIYETQYF
TGTGCCAGCAGCTTACTATACGATAGGAGCGGGAGGGCCTTAGGGATCTATGAGACCCAGTACTTC
>TRBV10-3|TRBJ1-1|NA|NA
CASKRGQNTEAFF
TGTGCCAGCAAACGAGGACAGAACACTGAAGCTTTCTTT
>TRBV6-1|TRBJ1-1|NA|few
CASSEAGVGTEAFF
TGTGCCAGCAGTGAAGCTGGGGTGGGCACTGAAGCTTTCTTT
>TRBV27|TRBJ1-1|NA|NA
CTSSLFGYTEAFF
TGTACCAGCAGTTTATTCGGGTACACTGAAGCTTTCTTT
>TRBV12-5|TRBJ2-2|NA|NA
CASASGDPGELFF
TGTGCTAGTGCCTCAGGGGACCCCGGGGAGCTGTTTTTT
>TRBV7-3|TRBJ2-2|TRBD2|NA
CASSSSSGNTGELFF
TGTGCCAGCAGCTCATCTAGCGGGAACACCGGGGAGCTGTTTTTT
>TRBV6-1|TRBJ1-1|NA|NA
CASSARPGPGTEAFF
TGTGCCAGCAGTGCACGTCCAGGGCCTGGGACTGAAGCTTTCTTT
>TRBV7-9|TRBJ1-2|NA|NA
CASSLPTGKYTF
TGTGCCAGCAGCTTACCAACAGGGAAATACACCTTC
>TRBV4-1|TRBJ2-5|NA|NA
CASSLVIAETQYF
TGCGCCAGCAGCCTAGTAATCGCGGAGACCCAGTACTTC
>TRBV6-1|TRBJ1-2|NA|NA
CASSEIQSYGYTF
TGTGCCAGCAGTGAAATCCAAAGCTATGGCTACACCTTC
>TRBV20-1|TRBJ1-1|NA|NA
CSAPTGRIGAFF
TGCAGTGCTCCCACAGGGCGGATAGGAGCTTTCTTT
>TRBV7-9|TRBJ2-3|TRBD2|NA
CASLPEASGDTDTQYF
TGTGCCAGCCTCCCAGAGGCTAGCGGGGACACAGATACGCAGTATTTT